The 3 T cell receptor beta chains given below trace back to one sample, sequenced in a study of regulatory T cells in long-lasting Graves disease. Time point described: newly diagnosed GD, antithyroid drugs for less than 3 months. The TCR library was made from RNA extracted from PBMCs. Construction of the TCR beta libraries employed iRepertoire HTBI primers in conjunction with Arm-PCR of CDR3 regions. TCRdb re-analysed the multiplex PCR reads in MiXCR, keeping a single row per CDR3 protein. The table has around 250,000 distinct CDR3 sequences, more than 15% seen once. The data also belong to a second study, concerning T cells in Graves' hyperthyroidism and ophthalmopathy.

The sequences come from peripheral blood mononuclear cells (PBMCs), collected at new diagnosis, from a patient treated with antithyroid drugs. These receptors were taken from a woman in her twenties or thirties with Graves disease.

This chain uses TRBV2 with TRBJ1-2, with 9 bases matching TRBD1. V lost 6 bases, J lost 4 bases, and 12 bases stayed unmatched. The CDR3 loop spans 16 amino acids. Germline CDR1 and CDR2: SNHLY and FYNNEI. As DNA, the CDR3 is TGTGCCAGCAGACAACCTACAGGGGGCGCCGGCTATGGCTACACCTTC. Its protein is CASRQPTGGAGYGYTF.

In this sample, this clonotype turned up many times. V usage is TRBV28 and J usage is TRBJ1-1, with TRBD1 identical over 8 bases. V shed 6 bases and J 2 bases; nucleotides not matched to a gene: 5. Germline-derived CDR1 and CDR2 are MDHEN and SYDVKM. This CDR3 contains 14 residues. The CDR3 bases are TGTGCCAGCAGCACCGGGACAGGCAACACTGAAGCTTTCTTT. This encodes CASSTGTGNTEAFF. The whole variable domain, filled in from reference TRBV28 and TRBJ1-1, reads DVKVTQSSRYLVKRTGEKVFLECVQDMDHENMFWYRQDPGLGLRLIYFSYDVKMKEKGDIPEGYSVSREKKERFSLILESASTNQTSMYLCASSTGTGNTEAFFGQGTRLTVV.

This clonotype was counted between two and nine times. The chain carries TRBV9 and TRBJ2-3; TRBD2 matches 8 bases. The CDR3 is made up of 15 amino acids. Germline V gene lookup returns CDR1 SGDLS and CDR2 YYNGEE. The V segment lost 5 bases and the J segment 4 bases; nucleotides outside the gene matches: 9. The CDR3 spells CASSISSGGADTQYF. The CDR3 DNA reads TGTGCCAGCAGTATCAGTTCGGGGGGGGCAGATACGCAGTATTTT.